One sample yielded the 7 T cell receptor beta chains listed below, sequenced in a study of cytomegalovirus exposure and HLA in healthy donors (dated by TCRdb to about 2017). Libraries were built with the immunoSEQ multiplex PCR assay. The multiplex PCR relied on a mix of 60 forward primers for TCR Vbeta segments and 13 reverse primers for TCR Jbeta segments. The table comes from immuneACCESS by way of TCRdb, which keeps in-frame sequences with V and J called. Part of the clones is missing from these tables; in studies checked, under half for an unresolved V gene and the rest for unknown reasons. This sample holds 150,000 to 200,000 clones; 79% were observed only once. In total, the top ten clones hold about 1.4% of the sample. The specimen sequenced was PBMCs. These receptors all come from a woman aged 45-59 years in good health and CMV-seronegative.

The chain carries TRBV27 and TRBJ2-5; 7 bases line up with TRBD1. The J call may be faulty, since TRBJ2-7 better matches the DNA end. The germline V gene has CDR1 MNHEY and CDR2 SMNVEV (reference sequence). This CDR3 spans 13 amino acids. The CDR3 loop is CASSRGTAYEQYF. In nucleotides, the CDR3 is TGTGCCAGCAGCCGAGGGACAGCCTACGAGCAGTACTTC.

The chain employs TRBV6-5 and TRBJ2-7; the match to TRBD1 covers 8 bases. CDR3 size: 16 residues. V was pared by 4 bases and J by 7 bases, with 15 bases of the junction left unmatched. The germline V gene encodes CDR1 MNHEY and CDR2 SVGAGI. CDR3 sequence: CASSFLTGTGLNEQYF. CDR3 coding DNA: TGTGCCAGCAGTTTTTTGACCGGGACAGGTTTAAATGAGCAGTACTTC.

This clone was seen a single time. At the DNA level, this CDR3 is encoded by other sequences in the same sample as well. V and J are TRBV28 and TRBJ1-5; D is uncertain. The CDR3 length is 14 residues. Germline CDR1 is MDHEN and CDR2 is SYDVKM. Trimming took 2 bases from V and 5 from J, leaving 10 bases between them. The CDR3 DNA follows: TGTGCCAGCAGTTTAATAGCCAGCCATCAGCCCCAGCATTTT. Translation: CASSLIASHQPQHF.

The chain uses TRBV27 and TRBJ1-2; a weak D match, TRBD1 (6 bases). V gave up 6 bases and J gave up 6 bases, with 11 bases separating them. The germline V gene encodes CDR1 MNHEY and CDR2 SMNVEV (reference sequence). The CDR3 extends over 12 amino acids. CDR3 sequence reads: CASSRDNHGYTF. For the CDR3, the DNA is TGTGCCAGCAGCCGGGACAACCATGGCTACACCTTC.

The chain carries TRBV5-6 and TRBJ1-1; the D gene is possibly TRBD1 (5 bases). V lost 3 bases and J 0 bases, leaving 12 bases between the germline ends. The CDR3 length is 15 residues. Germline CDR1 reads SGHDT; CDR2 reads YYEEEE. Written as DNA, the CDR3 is TGTGCCAGCAGCTCGGGGGGGTTCCTGAACACTGAAGCTTTCTTT. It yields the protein CASSSGGFLNTEAFF. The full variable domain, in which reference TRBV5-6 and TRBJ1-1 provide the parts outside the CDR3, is DAGVTQSPTHLIKTRGQQVTLRCSPKSGHDTVSWYQQALGQGPQFIFQYYEEEERQRGNFPDRFSGHQFPNYSSELNVNALLLGDSALYLCASSSGGFLNTEAFFGQGTRLTVV.

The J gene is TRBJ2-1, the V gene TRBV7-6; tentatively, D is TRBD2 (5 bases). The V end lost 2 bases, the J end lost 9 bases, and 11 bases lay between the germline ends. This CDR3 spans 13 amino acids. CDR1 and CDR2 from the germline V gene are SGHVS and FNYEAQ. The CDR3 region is CASSLPREREQFF. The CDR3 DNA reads TGTGCCAGCAGCTTACCGAGGGAGCGTGAGCAGTTCTTC.

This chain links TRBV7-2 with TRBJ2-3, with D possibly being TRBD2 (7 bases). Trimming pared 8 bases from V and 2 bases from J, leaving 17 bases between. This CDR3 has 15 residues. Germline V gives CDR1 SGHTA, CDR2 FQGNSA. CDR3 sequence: CASRRGRVPTDTQYF. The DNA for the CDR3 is TGTGCCAGCCGGAGGGGGAGGGTACCCACAGATACGCAGTATTTT.